This T cell receptor beta chain was recovered during a study of control samples from healthy donors and cancer patients. Some clones are missing from TCRdb's copy, which holds only in-frame ones; the method was immunoSEQ multiplex PCR. Here the sample spans around 94,000 clones, approximately 95% being singletons. V lost 4 bases and J 6 bases, leaving 22 bases between the germline ends. The CDR3 consists of 17 residues. The germline gives CDR1 SGHTA, CDR2 FQGTGA. The chain joins TRBV7-3 to TRBJ1-5, with D uncertain. The sequence came from a young woman in good health. Sequencing input: blood. The CDR3 DNA reads as TGTGCCAGCAGCTACCCGACCGCCTTGCAAGATGGTCAGCCCCAGCATTTT. This codes for CASSYPTALQDGQPQHF.